This is a list of T cell receptor beta chains from one sample in a study of PD-1 blockade in classical Hodgkin lymphoma. TCRdb's copy holds only in-frame clones and misses some; the assay was immunoSEQ multiplex PCR. The sample carries more than 85,000 clones, 89% recorded once. Sequencing used peripheral blood mononuclear cells (PBMCs), obtained before the fourth cycle of nivolumab. All receptors derive from a human donor with classical Hodgkin lymphoma. Both conserved end residues are part of each CDR3. Fields, in order: J gene, V gene, CDR3 protein.

>TRBJ1-2|TRBV13
CASSLVGIYGYTF
>TRBJ1-1|TRBV5-6
CASSLRWGGTEAFF
>TRBJ2-7|TRBV30
CACRIRDSLYEQYF
>TRBJ1-4|TRBV15
CATSDRVLNEKLFF
>TRBJ2-1|TRBV7-2
CASSLGRTVSEQFF
>TRBJ2-7|TRBV6-5
CASLGQGPPYEQYF
>TRBJ2-1|TRBV29-1
CSVGTGLYNEQFF
>TRBJ1-1|TRBV28
CASSLVTGQRHLNTEAFF
>TRBJ2-1|TRBV27
CASKPIRTNEQFF
>TRBJ2-5|TRBV2
CASSLGPEETQYF
>TRBJ1-1|TRBV19
CASSINGGPNTEAFF
>TRBJ2-7|TRBV15
CATSRVPDPAYEQYF
>TRBJ1-4|TRBV12-5
CASGLAVEKELFF
>TRBJ1-1|TRBV30
CAWSGVGVGTEAFF